The TCR beta chain described here comes from a study of blood T cell repertoires in COVID-19. In the source study's methods: The authors estimated nucleated cell counts from reference gene primer amplification. This table comes from immunoSEQ multiplex PCR, and its TCRdb copy is limited to in-frame clones, with some not included. V and J calls and clone size are given by that table; D and trimming were obtained from the DNA. The profile covers just over 650,000 clones, with approximately 90% appearing a single time and over 0.2% taken by the ten largest. The germline CDR1 and CDR2 sequences are SEHNR and FQNEAQ (reference sequence). The CDR3 is made up of 18 amino acids. V trimming: 3 bases; J trimming: 4 bases; junction bases outside the gene matches: 7.

This chain connects TRBV7-9 to TRBJ2-2; 14 bases are shared with TRBD2. The sequenced sample was peripheral blood. This clonotype was obtained from a woman aged 18-30 years with acute or convalescent COVID-19. The CDR3 sequence is CASSFRLAGGPSTGELFF. The CDR3 coding sequence is TGTGCCAGCAGCTTTCGACTAGCGGGGGGGCCAAGCACCGGGGAGCTGTTTTTT.